This paragraph reports one T cell receptor (beta chain). Healthy bone marrow donors made up the donor group. This PCR relied on a set of 60 Vbeta primers and 13 Jbeta primers. Data came from immunoSEQ multiplex PCR; TCRdb stores just in-frame clones and leaves some out. The table records 78,000 or so clones, around 60% of them present only once. Germline V gene sequence: CDR1 LGHNA, CDR2 YNFKEQ. The CDR3 has 13 residues. Trimming took 3 bases from V and 0 from J, leaving 6 bases between them. The data derive from a study of cytomegalovirus exposure and HLA in healthy donors. The clonotype originates from a male donor in good health and CMV-seropositive. Input material: PBMCs. The J gene is TRBJ2-7, the V gene TRBV4-2; no firm D call. This CDR3 is CASSQGSSYEQYF. The CDR3 DNA reads as TGTGCCAGCAGCCAGGGCAGCTCCTACGAGCAGTACTTC.